This T cell receptor (beta chain) originates from a study of blood T cell repertoires in COVID-19. Clones were read by immunoSEQ multiplex PCR, and TCRdb kept only the in-frame ones, dropping some. Among some 50,000 clones listed, roughly 84% were seen once. J gave up 1 base and V 3 bases, and 3 bases lay outside the gene matches. The germline V gene has CDR1 SNHLY and CDR2 FYNNEI. The CDR3 has 14 residues. This chain joins TRBV2 and TRBJ2-7; 7 bases line up with TRBD1. Sequenced input: peripheral blood. This clonotype originated in a human donor in a cohort sampled during active COVID-19. In nucleotides, the CDR3 is TGTGCCAGCAGTGAGGGACAGCCTTCCTACGAGCAGTACTTC. Its protein product is CASSEGQPSYEQYF.